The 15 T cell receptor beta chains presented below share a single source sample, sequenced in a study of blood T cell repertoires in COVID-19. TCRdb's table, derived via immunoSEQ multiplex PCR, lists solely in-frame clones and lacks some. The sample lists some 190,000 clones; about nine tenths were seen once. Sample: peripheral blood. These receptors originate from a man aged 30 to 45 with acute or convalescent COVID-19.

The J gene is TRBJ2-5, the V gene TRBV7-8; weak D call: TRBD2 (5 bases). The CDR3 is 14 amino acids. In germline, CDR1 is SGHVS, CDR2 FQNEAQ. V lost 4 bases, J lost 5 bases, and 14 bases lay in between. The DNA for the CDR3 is TGTGCCAGCAGCTCAACTAGATCTCAGGAGACCCAGTACTTC. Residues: CASSSTRSQETQYF.

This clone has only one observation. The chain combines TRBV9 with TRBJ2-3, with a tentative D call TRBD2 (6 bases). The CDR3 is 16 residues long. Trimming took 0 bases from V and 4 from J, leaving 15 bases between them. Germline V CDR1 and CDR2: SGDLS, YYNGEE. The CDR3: CASSVATTGVADTQYF. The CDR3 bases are TGTGCCAGCAGCGTAGCTACGACGGGGGTGGCAGATACGCAGTATTTT. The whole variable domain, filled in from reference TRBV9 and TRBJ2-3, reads DSGVTQTPKHLITATGQRVTLRCSPRSGDLSVYWYQQSLDQGLQFLIQYYNGEERAKGNILERFSAQQFPDLHSELNLSSLELGDSALYFCASSVATTGVADTQYFGPGTRLTVL.

As DNA, the CDR3 is TGTGCCAGCTCACCTCAGGGGTACCATGGCTACACCTTC. Protein product: CASSPQGYHGYTF. The V gene is TRBV18, the J gene TRBJ1-2, with D tentatively TRBD1 (6 bases). This CDR3 spans 13 amino acids. The germline CDR1 and CDR2 sequences are KGHSH and LQKENI. Trimming took off 3 bases at V and 6 bases at J, with 11 bases between the two ends.

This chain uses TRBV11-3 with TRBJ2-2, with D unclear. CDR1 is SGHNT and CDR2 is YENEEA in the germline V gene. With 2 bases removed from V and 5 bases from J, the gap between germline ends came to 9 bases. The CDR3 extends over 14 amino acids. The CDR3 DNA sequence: TGTGCCAGCAGCTTAACTCGAGAAACCGGGGAGCTGTTTTTT. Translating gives CASSLTRETGELFF.

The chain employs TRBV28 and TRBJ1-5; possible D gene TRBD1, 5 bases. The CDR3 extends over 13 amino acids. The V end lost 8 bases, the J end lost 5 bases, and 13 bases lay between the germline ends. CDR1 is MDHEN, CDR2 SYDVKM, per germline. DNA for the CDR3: TGTGCCAGCGGAGCGGGGCCGCATCAGCCCCAGCATTTT. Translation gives CASGAGPHQPQHF.

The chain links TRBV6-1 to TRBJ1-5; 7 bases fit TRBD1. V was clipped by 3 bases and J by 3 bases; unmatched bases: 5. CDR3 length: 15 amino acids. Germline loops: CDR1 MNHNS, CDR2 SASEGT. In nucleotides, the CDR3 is TGTGCCAGCAGTGAGGGAGACAGGGTCAATCAGCCCCAGCATTTT. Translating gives CASSEGDRVNQPQHF.

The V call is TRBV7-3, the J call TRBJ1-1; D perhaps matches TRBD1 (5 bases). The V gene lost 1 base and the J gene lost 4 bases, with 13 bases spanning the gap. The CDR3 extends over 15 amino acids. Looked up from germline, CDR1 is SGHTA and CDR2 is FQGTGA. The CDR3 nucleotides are TGTGCCAGCAGCTTAATCCAGGGTTTGGGCACTGAAGCTTTCTTT. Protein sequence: CASSLIQGLGTEAFF.

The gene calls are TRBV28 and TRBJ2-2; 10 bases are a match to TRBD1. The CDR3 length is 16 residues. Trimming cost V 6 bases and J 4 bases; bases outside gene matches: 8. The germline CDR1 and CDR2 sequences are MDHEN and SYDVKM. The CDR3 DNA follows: TGTGCCAGCAGGTCTACCGGGACAGGGGTCACCGGGGAGCTGTTTTTT. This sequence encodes CASRSTGTGVTGELFF.

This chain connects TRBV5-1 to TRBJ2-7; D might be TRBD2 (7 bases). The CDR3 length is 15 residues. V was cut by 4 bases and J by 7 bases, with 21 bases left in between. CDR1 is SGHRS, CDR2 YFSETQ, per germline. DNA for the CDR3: TGCGCCAGCAGCCGAACGGGGGCGGGAGTGGAGGAGCAGTACTTC. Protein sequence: CASSRTGAGVEEQYF.

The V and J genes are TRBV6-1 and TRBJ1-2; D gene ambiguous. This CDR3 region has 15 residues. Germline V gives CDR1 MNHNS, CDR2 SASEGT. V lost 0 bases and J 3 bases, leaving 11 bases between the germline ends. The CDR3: CASSEALSGYYGYTF. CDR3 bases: TGTGCCAGCAGTGAAGCGCTCTCAGGCTACTATGGCTACACCTTC.

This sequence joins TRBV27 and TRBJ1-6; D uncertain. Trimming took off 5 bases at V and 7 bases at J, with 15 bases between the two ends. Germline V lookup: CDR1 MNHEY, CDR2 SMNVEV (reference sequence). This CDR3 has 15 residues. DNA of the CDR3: TGTGCCAGCAGTAATCAGGTGGTATCCAATTCACCCCTCCACTTT. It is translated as CASSNQVVSNSPLHF.

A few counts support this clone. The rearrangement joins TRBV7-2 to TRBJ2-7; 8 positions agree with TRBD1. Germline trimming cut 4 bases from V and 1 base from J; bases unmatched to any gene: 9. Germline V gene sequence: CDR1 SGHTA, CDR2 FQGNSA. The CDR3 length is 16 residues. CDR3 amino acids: CASSSPIGQGSYEQYF. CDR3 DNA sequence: TGTGCCAGCAGCTCCCCTATTGGACAGGGATCCTACGAGCAGTACTTC.

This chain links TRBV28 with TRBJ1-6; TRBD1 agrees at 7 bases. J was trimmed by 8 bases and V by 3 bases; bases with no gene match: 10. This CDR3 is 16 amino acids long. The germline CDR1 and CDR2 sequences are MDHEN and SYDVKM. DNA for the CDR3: TGTGCCAGCAGTTTCGCCTCCAGGGGGACGGATTCACCCCTCCACTTT. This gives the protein CASSFASRGTDSPLHF.

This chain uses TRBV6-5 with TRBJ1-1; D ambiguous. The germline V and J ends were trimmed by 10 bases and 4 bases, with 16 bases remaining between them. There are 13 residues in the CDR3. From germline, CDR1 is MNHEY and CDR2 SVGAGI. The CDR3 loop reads CAIHGEGGTEAFF. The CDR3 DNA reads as TGTGCCATCCACGGAGAGGGTGGCACTGAAGCTTTCTTT.

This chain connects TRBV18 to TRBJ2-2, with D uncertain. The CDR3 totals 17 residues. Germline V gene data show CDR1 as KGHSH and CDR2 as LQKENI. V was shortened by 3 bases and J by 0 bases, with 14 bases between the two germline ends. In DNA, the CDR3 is TGTGCCAGCTCACCCACCGGTGGTCTAACGAACACCGGGGAGCTGTTTTTT. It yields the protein CASSPTGGLTNTGELFF.